One and the same sample provided the 19 T cell receptor beta chains below, sequenced in a study of shared clonotypes between healthy human individuals. Naivety among CD8 cells was defined by CD45RO negativity and positive CCR7 selection, thereby excluding terminally differentiated effector memory CD45RA+ cells. The repertoire was sequenced with immunoSEQ multiplex PCR; TCRdb's copy has only in-frame clones and lacks some. The top ten hold about 1.7% of the sample, which has approximately 2,000,000 clones, about 94% seen once. The sequenced sample consisted of naive CD8+ T cells from PBMCs. All receptors come from a man aged 18 to 29 in good health. Some clones in this sample may be carry-over from other donors' samples.

This chain uses TRBV10-3 with TRBJ2-3; D not certain. V shed 6 bases and J shed 0 bases, with 7 bases lying between them. The CDR3 is made up of 13 amino acids. The germline V gene has CDR1 ENHRY and CDR2 SYGVKD. CDR3 amino acids: CAIRQKSTDTQYF. CDR3 coding DNA: TGTGCCATCAGACAAAAAAGCACAGATACGCAGTATTTT.

A note on this clone: The sample carries other DNA sequences with the same CDR3. The V call is TRBV9, the J call TRBJ1-5; no clear D gene. Germline CDR1 SGDLS, CDR2 YYNGEE. The V end lost 0 bases, the J end lost 4 bases, and 8 bases lay between the germline ends. The length of the CDR3 is 14 residues. CDR3 sequence (DNA): TGTGCCAGCAGCGTAGGCGGGTTGAATCAGCCCCAGCATTTT. It specifies CASSVGGLNQPQHF.

This chain uses TRBV7-7 with TRBJ2-5; D is undetermined. Gene TRBJ2-7 matches the end of the DNA better, so the J call may be wrong. The CDR3 spans 15 residues. Germline values: CDR1 SSHAT, CDR2 FNYEAQ (reference sequence). The CDR3 is CASSLEPGDSYEQYF. The DNA of the CDR3 is TGTGCCAGCAGCTTAGAGCCAGGTGACTCCTACGAGCAGTACTTC.

The V and J genes are TRBV5-8 and TRBJ2-5, with D uncertain. CDR3 length: 14 amino acids. Germline V lookup: CDR1 SGHTS, CDR2 YDEGEE. V gave up 5 bases and J gave up 5 bases, with 16 bases separating them. For the CDR3, the DNA is TGTGCCAGCAGACGTGGCCTCTGGTGGGAGACCCAGTACTTC. Translated, it gives CASRRGLWWETQYF.

For the CDR3, the DNA is TGTGCCAGTAGGTCCCGGACAGGGGGTTCTAACTATGGCTACACCTTC. Translating gives CASRSRTGGSNYGYTF. The chain carries TRBV19 and TRBJ1-2, with 10 bases lining up with TRBD1. V shed 6 bases, J shed 0 bases, and the junction held 7 bases outside the gene matches. This CDR3 contains 16 residues. The V gene's germline CDR1 is LNHDA and CDR2 SQIVND (reference sequence).

To note about this clone: The same CDR3 can be traced to other DNA sequences in this sample. The chain uses TRBV4-1 and TRBJ1-3; D gene unclear. Germline-derived CDR1 and CDR2 are MGHRA and YSYEKL. The CDR3 sequence is 13 residues long. V was cut by 1 base and J by 4 bases, with 5 bases left in between. CDR3 nucleotide sequence: TGCGCCAGCAGCCAAGTTGGGGGAAACACCATATATTTT. This codes for CASSQVGGNTIYF.

This clone was counted only a few times. This chain joins TRBV9 and TRBJ1-1, with unresolved D. Per the germline V gene, CDR1 is SGDLS and CDR2 is YYNGEE. V was shortened by 0 bases and J by 8 bases, with 14 bases between the two germline ends. The CDR3 consists of 14 residues. This CDR3 is CASSVVLGYAEAFF. The CDR3 coding sequence is TGTGCCAGCAGCGTAGTCTTGGGATACGCCGAAGCTTTCTTT.

This clone came up once. The chain joins TRBV5-1 to TRBJ2-5; maybe TRBD1 (5 bases). V was trimmed by 0 bases and J by 4 bases, leaving 16 bases between them. The CDR3 runs 16 residues. Germline V gene sequence: CDR1 SGHRS, CDR2 YFSETQ. CDR3 sequence (DNA): TGCGCCAGCAGCTTGGAGGTGACAGTACGCATAGAGACCCAGTACTTC. It encodes CASSLEVTVRIETQYF.

To note about this clone: Distinct nucleotide sequences in the sample also encode this CDR3. The chain employs TRBV28 and TRBJ2-7, with 12 bases aligning to TRBD2. The CDR3 has 14 amino acids. Germline assignment: CDR1 MDHEN and CDR2 SYDVKM. V was pared by 6 bases and J by 3 bases, with 3 bases of the junction left unmatched. CDR3 in amino acids: CASSSSGRVYEQYF. The CDR3 region has the DNA TGTGCCAGCAGCTCTAGCGGGAGGGTCTACGAGCAGTACTTC.

In the case of this clone: This sample also contains other DNA sequences that code for the same CDR3. The CDR3 bases are TGTGCCAGCAGCCCTCGGGAGACCCAGTACTTC. It translates to CASSPRETQYF. The gene calls are TRBV28 and TRBJ2-5; the D is unclear. CDR3 length: 11 amino acids. Between the trimmed V and J ends, which lost 6 bases and 5 bases, there was a span of 7 bases. Germline lookup yields CDR1 MDHEN and CDR2 SYDVKM.

This chain uses TRBV27 with TRBJ1-2; 7 bases are shared with TRBD1. The CDR3 loop spans 15 amino acids. V lost 8 bases and J lost 2; bases outside the gene matches: 11. Germline CDR1 MNHEY, CDR2 SMNVEV (reference sequence). For the CDR3, the DNA is TGTGCCAGCGGCGACCGGGACAGCCTCAACTATGGCTACACCTTC. Protein sequence: CASGDRDSLNYGYTF.

The J gene is TRBJ1-4, the V gene TRBV10-3; no firm D call. There are 15 residues in the CDR3. Germline V CDR1 and CDR2: ENHRY, SYGVKD. Between the trimmed V and J ends, which lost 0 bases and 8 bases, there was a span of 13 bases. The CDR3 DNA reads TGTGCCATCAGTGAGTCGCGGGAGGTGCGAGAAAAACTGTTTTTT. Its protein product is CAISESREVREKLFF.

The chain couples TRBV10-1 to TRBJ1-1; D is unclear. Germline V CDR1 and CDR2: WNHNN, SYGVQD (reference sequence). Trimming removed 3 bases from V and 2 bases from J, with 7 bases in between. The CDR3 totals 13 residues. DNA for the CDR3: TGCGCCAGCAGTGATCCCACCAACACTGAAGCTTTCTTT. Residues: CASSDPTNTEAFF.

The chain is built from TRBV6-5 and TRBJ2-3; no clear D. V lost 6 bases to trimming and J lost 4 bases, with 17 bases between them. This CDR3 has 15 residues. In germline, CDR1 is MNHEY, CDR2 SVGAGI. The chain's CDR3 is CASSPDGSSSDTQYF. In nucleotides, the CDR3 is TGTGCCAGCAGCCCGGACGGTAGTAGTTCAGATACGCAGTATTTT.

This chain links TRBV4-1 with TRBJ1-2; TRBD1 might be the D (5 bases). Germline V gene sequence: CDR1 MGHRA, CDR2 YSYEKL. Between the trimmed V and J ends, which lost 1 base and 8 bases, there was a span of 14 bases. The CDR3 totals 14 residues. CDR3 sequence: CASSQGLGVNGYTF. The CDR3 nucleotides are TGCGCCAGCAGCCAAGGGTTGGGGGTGAACGGCTACACCTTC.

The CDR3 spells CASSLTSYAGVENEQFF. Here the CDR3 DNA reads TGTGCCAGCAGTTTAACTTCTTACGCCGGAGTTGAGAATGAGCAGTTCTTC. The rearrangement uses TRBV28 and TRBJ2-1; D is uncertain. This CDR3 is built from 17 residues. Germline loops: CDR1 MDHEN, CDR2 SYDVKM. Trimming removed 2 bases at V and 7 bases at J, with 21 bases between.

This clone was detected only once. J is TRBJ1-3 and V is TRBV4-2, with D perhaps matching TRBD1 (6 bases). V was pared by 3 bases and J by 1 base, with 19 bases between. CDR3 length: 18 residues. The germline CDR1 and CDR2 sequences are LGHNA and YNFKEQ. CDR3 in DNA: TGTGCCAGCAGCCAGCCTAACGCGGGGGCTGCATCTGGAAACACCATATATTTT. This encodes CASSQPNAGAASGNTIYF.

The rearrangement links TRBV29-1 to TRBJ1-2; a weak D match, TRBD1 (5 bases). Looked up from germline, CDR1 is SQVTM and CDR2 is ANQGSEA. This CDR3 contains 14 residues. V lost 1 base, J lost 7 bases, and 16 bases lay in between. The CDR3: CSVEGDGGGRGYTF. The CDR3 DNA reads TGCAGCGTTGAAGGCGATGGGGGGGGACGTGGCTACACCTTC.

This clone was recorded once. The chain couples TRBV12-2 to TRBJ2-5. TRBV12-2 is shown as a pseudogene. The CDR3 sequence is 15 residues long. Here the CDR3 DNA reads TGTGCAAGTCGCTCCCAAACCTCAGGAGAAGAGACCCAGTACTTC. Encoded protein: CASRSQTSGEETQYF.